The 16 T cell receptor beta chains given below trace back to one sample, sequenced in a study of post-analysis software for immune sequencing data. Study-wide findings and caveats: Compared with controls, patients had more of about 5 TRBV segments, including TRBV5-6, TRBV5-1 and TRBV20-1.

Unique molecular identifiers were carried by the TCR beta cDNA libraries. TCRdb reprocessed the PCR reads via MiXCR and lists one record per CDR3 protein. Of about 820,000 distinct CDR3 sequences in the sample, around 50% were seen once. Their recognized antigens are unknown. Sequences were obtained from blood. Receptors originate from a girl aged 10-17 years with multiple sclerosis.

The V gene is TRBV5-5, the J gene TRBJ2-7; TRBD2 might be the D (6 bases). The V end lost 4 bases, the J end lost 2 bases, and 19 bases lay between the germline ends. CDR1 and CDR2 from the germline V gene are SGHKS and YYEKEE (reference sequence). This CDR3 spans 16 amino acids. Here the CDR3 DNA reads TGTGCCAGCAGCCGGGACGGGACTGGTACTACCTACGAGCAGTACTTC. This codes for CASSRDGTGTTYEQYF.

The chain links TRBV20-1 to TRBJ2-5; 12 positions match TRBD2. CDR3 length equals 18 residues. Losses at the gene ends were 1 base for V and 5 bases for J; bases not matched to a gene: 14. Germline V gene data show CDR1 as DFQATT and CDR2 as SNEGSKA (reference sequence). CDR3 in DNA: TGCAGTGCTAGAGGCCCCCCGGCTAGCGGGGGGGCCTGGGAGACCCAGTACTTC. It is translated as CSARGPPASGGAWETQYF.

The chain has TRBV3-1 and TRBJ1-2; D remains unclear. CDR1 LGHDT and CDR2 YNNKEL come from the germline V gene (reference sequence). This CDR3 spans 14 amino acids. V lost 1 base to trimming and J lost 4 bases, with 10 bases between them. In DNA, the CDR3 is TGTGCCAGCAGCCAAGCAGCCCGTGGCTATGGCTACACCTTC. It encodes CASSQAARGYGYTF.

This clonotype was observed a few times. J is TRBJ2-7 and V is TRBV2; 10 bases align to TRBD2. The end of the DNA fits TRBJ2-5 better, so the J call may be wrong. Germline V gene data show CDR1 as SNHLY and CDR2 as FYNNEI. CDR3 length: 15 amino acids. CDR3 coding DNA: TGTGCCAGCAGTGCAACTAGCGGGGCCCCAGAGACCCAGTACTTC. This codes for CASSATSGAPETQYF.

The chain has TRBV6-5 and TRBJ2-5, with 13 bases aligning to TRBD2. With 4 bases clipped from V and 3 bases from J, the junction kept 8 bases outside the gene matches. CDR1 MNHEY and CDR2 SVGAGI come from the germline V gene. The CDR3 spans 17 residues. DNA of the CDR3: TGTGCCAGCAGTTTGTCGTACGGACTAGCGGGAGAAGAGACCCAGTACTTC. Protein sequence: CASSLSYGLAGEETQYF.

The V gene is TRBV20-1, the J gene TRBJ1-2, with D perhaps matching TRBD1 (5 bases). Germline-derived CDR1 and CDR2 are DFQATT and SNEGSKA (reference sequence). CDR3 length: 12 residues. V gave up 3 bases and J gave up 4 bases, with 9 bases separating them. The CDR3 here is CSAREGTYGYTF. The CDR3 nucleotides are TGCAGTGCTAGGGAGGGGACCTATGGCTACACCTTC.

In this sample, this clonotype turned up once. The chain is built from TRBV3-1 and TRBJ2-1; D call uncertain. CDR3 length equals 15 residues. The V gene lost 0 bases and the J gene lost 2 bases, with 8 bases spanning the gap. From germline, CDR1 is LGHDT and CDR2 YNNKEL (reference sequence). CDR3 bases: TGTGCCAGCAGCCAAGAACGGCATACCTACAATGAGCAGTTCTTC. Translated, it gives CASSQERHTYNEQFF.

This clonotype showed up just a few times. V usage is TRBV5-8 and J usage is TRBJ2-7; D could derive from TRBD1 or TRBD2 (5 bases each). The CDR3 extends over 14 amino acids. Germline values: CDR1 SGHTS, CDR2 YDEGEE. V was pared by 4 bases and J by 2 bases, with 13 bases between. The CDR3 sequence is CASSTTGPPYEQYF. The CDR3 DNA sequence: TGTGCCAGCAGCACAACGGGACCCCCCTACGAGCAGTACTTC.

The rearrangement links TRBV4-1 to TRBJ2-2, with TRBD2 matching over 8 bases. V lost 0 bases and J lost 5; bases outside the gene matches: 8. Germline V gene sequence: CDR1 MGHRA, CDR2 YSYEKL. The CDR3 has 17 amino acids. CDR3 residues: CASSQDLGGRRTGELFF. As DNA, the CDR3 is TGCGCCAGCAGCCAAGATCTGGGCGGGAGGAGAACCGGGGAGCTGTTTTTT.

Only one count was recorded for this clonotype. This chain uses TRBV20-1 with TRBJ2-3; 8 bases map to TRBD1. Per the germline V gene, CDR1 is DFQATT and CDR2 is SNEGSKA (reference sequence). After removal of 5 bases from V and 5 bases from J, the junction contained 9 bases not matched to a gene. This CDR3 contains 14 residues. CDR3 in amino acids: CSASPVRGQDTQYF. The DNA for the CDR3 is TGCAGTGCTTCACCCGTCAGGGGGCAAGATACGCAGTATTTT.

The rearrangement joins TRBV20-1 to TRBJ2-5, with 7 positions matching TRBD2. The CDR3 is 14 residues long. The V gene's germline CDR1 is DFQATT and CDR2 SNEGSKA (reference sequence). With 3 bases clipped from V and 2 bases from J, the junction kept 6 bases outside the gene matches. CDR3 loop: CSASSGEGQETQYF. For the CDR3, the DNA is TGCAGTGCTAGTTCGGGGGAGGGTCAAGAGACCCAGTACTTC.

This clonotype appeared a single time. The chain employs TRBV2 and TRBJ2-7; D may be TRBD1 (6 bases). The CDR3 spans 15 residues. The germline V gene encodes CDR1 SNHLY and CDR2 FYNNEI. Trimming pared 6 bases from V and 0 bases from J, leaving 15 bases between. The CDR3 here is CASRADRRSSYEQYF. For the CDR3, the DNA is TGTGCCAGCAGAGCCGACAGGCGCAGCTCCTACGAGCAGTACTTC. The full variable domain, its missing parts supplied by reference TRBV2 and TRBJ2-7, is EPEVTQTPSHQVTQMGQEVILRCVPISNHLYFYWYRQILGQKVEFLVSFYNNEISEKSEIFDDQFSVERPDGSNFTLKIRSTKLEDSAMYFCASRADRRSSYEQYFGPGTRLTVT.

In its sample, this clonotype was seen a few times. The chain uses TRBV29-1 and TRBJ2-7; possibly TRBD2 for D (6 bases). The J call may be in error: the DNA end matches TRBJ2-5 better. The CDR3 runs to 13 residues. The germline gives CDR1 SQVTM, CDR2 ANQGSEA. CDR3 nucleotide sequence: TGCAGCGTCGTCAACCGGGGGTCCGGGACCCAGTACTTC. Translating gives CSVVNRGSGTQYF.

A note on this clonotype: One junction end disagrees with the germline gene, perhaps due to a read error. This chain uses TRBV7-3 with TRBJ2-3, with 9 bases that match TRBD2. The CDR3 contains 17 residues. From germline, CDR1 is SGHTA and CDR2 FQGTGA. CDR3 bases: TGTGCCAACAGCTTAACGCTAGCGGGGACTAGCACAGATACGCAGTATTTT. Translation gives CANSLTLAGTSTDTQYF.

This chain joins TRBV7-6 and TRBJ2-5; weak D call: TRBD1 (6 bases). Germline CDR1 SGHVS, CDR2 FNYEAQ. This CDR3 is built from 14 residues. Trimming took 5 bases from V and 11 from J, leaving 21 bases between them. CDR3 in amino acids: CASSPPGDTREQYF. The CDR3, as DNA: TGTGCCAGCAGCCCCCCAGGGGACACGAGGGAGCAGTACTTC.

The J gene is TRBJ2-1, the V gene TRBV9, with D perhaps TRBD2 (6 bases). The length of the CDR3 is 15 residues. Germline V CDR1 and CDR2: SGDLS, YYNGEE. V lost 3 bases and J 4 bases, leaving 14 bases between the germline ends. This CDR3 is CASSGSGTGYNEQFF. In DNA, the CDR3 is TGTGCCAGCAGCGGATCCGGGACTGGATACAATGAGCAGTTCTTC.